Detailed here is one T cell receptor (beta chain). Its antigen is still unknown. This record comes from a study of shared clonotypes between healthy human individuals. Study at large: Each donor had three CD4 naive, three CD4 memory, two CD8 naive and one CD8 memory plate. General study findings and limits: Rarefaction curves obtained for sorted subsets showed sequencing incomplete despite large depth.

The method was immunoSEQ multiplex PCR; TCRdb's version includes in-frame clones alone and lacks a portion of them. The sample includes fewer than 800,000 clones, roughly 94% of them seen just once. Naive-designated CD8 cells lacked CD45RO, were positively enriched for CCR7, and omitted terminally differentiated effector memory CD45RA+ cells. The healthy adult donors were HIV-negative and reported no recent acute infections or vaccinations. Germline V gives CDR1 MDHEN, CDR2 SYDVKM. V dropped 3 bases and J dropped 0 bases, with 11 bases sitting between them. This CDR3 comprises 15 residues. J is TRBJ1-1 and V is TRBV28; no clear D gene. The sequenced sample was naive CD8+ T cells sorted from blood. This TCR was sampled from a man aged 25-45 years in good health. The CDR3 is CASSLLAGLNTEAFF. The CDR3 DNA follows: TGTGCCAGCAGTTTGCTGGCAGGCCTGAACACTGAAGCTTTCTTT. Variable domain in full (rest from reference TRBV28 and TRBJ1-1): DVKVTQSSRYLVKRTGEKVFLECVQDMDHENMFWYRQDPGLGLRLIYFSYDVKMKEKGDIPEGYSVSREKKERFSLILESASTNQTSMYLCASSLLAGLNTEAFFGQGTRLTVV.